Shown below are 15 T cell receptor beta chains from a single sample sequenced in a study of T cell changes during pregnancy in multiple sclerosis. Assay used: immunoSEQ multiplex PCR; TCRdb lists only in-frame clones, some missing. The data contain tens of thousands of clones, 85% to 95% of them seen just once; the ten biggest clones take up about 2.6%. Specimen: CD8+ T cells from peripheral blood mononuclear cells, collected in the third trimester of pregnancy. All receptors derive from a female donor with multiple sclerosis, enrolled in a pregnancy study.

The chain employs TRBV7-9 and TRBJ1-3, with 7 bases lining up with TRBD1. V shed 6 bases, J shed 8 bases, and the junction held 4 bases outside the gene matches. The CDR3 is 12 residues long. CDR1 and CDR2 (germline): SEHNR, FQNEAQ (reference sequence). The CDR3 nucleotides are TGTGCCAGCAGGGCACAGGGGCACACCATATATTTT. This encodes CASRAQGHTIYF.

This clone has more than one count but fewer than ten. The rearrangement uses TRBV5-4 and TRBJ1-2, with D possibly matching TRBD1 (6 bases). Trimming pared 0 bases from V and 7 bases from J, leaving 13 bases between. The V gene's germline CDR1 is SGHNT and CDR2 YYREEE (reference sequence). This CDR3 has 14 amino acids. CDR3: CASSLVGRGGGYTF. The CDR3 DNA reads as TGTGCCAGCAGCTTGGTGGGCCGAGGGGGTGGCTACACCTTC.

The V call is TRBV19, the J call TRBJ1-2, with D maybe TRBD1 (6 bases). The germline V and J ends were trimmed by 8 bases and 4 bases, with 8 bases remaining between them. The germline V gene has CDR1 LNHDA and CDR2 SQIVND (reference sequence). The CDR3 is 11 amino acids. This CDR3 is CASQDSYGYTF. CDR3 bases: TGTGCCAGTCAGGACAGCTATGGCTACACCTTC. The full variable domain, its missing parts supplied by reference TRBV19 and TRBJ1-2, is DGGITQSPKYLFRKEGQNVTLSCEQNLNHDAMYWYRQDPGQGLRLIYYSQIVNDFQKGDIAEGYSVSREKKESFPLTVTSAQKNPTAFYLCASQDSYGYTFGSGTRLTVV.

This clone was observed a handful of times. This rearrangement joins TRBV7-9 to TRBJ2-3; 9 bases align to TRBD2. Germline V lookup: CDR1 SEHNR, CDR2 FQNEAQ (reference sequence). V shed 9 bases, J shed 4 bases, and the junction held 11 bases outside the gene matches. The CDR3 length is 15 residues. CDR3 residues: CASRGSGSSADTQYF. In DNA form, the CDR3 reads TGTGCCAGTAGGGGTAGCGGGAGCTCCGCAGATACGCAGTATTTT. Filled out from reference TRBV7-9 and TRBJ2-3, the complete variable domain reads DTGVSQNPRHKITKRGQNVTFRCDPISEHNRLYWYRQTLGQGPEFLTYFQNEAQLEKSRLLSDRFSAERPKGSFSTLEIQRTEQGDSAMYLCASRGSGSSADTQYFGPGTRLTVL.

V is TRBV10-3 and J is TRBJ2-7; TRBD1 agrees at 9 bases. Germline V lookup: CDR1 ENHRY, CDR2 SYGVKD. Unmatched junction bases numbered 6, after V lost 6 bases and J lost 0 bases. The length of the CDR3 is 15 residues. CDR3 in amino acids: CAISPGQGHSYEQYF. Written as DNA, the CDR3 is TGTGCCATCAGCCCGGGACAGGGTCACTCCTACGAGCAGTACTTC.

This clone was seen once. This CDR3 reads CASSASSGEQYF. The CDR3 coding sequence is TGTGCCAGCAGCGCCTCTAGCGGCGAGCAGTACTTC. The chain joins TRBV9 to TRBJ2-7; 7 nucleotides match TRBD2. V trimming: 3 bases; J trimming: 6 bases; junction bases outside the gene matches: 3. The CDR3 loop spans 12 amino acids. In germline, CDR1 is SGDLS, CDR2 YYNGEE. Full variable domain (outside the CDR3, taken from reference TRBV9 and TRBJ2-7): DSGVTQTPKHLITATGQRVTLRCSPRSGDLSVYWYQQSLDQGLQFLIQYYNGEERAKGNILERFSAQQFPDLHSELNLSSLELGDSALYFCASSASSGEQYFGPGTRLTVT.

V and J are TRBV9 and TRBJ2-7; possibly TRBD2 for D (7 bases). The CDR3 extends over 15 amino acids. In germline, CDR1 is SGDLS, CDR2 YYNGEE. V shed 3 bases and J shed 2 bases, with 15 bases lying between them. The CDR3 bases are TGTGCCAGCAGCGCGGGGGGCGGGGCCCCCTACGAGCAGTACTTC. This translates into CASSAGGGAPYEQYF.

V and J are TRBV19 and TRBJ2-1; D gene ambiguous. Germline loops: CDR1 LNHDA, CDR2 SQIVND (reference sequence). CDR3 length: 13 residues. V lost 4 bases to trimming and J lost 4 bases, with 8 bases between them. CDR3 sequence: CASSSLVYNEQFF. CDR3 DNA: TGTGCCAGTAGTAGTCTCGTATACAATGAGCAGTTCTTC.

The CDR3 reads CASSRSGLGSYNEQFF. CDR3 in DNA: TGCGCCAGCAGCCGTTCAGGACTAGGTTCCTACAATGAGCAGTTCTTC. This chain links TRBV4-1 with TRBJ2-1; 7 bases line up with TRBD2. The ends lost 4 bases at V and 1 base at J; junction bases unmatched: 7. The germline V gene has CDR1 MGHRA and CDR2 YSYEKL. This CDR3 contains 16 residues.

The chain recombines TRBV4-1 with TRBJ2-1; tentatively, D is TRBD1 (7 bases). Germline V gives CDR1 MGHRA, CDR2 YSYEKL. This CDR3 comprises 14 residues. Trimming took 2 bases from V and 8 from J, leaving 13 bases between them. The CDR3 protein is CASSQFRGAYEQFF. The CDR3 bases are TGCGCCAGCAGCCAATTCAGGGGGGCCTATGAGCAGTTCTTC.

This rearrangement joins TRBV7-9 to TRBJ1-4; D might be TRBD1 (5 bases). CDR1 and CDR2 (germline): SEHNR, FQNEAQ (reference sequence). V lost 5 bases, J lost 2 bases, and 15 bases lay in between. The CDR3 is 16 residues long. CDR3 sequence reads: CASSQSRGATNEKLFF. The CDR3, as DNA: TGTGCCAGCAGCCAATCAAGGGGCGCGACTAATGAAAAACTGTTTTTT.

V gene TRBV5-5 combines with J gene TRBJ2-7; 10 nucleotides align to TRBD2. V dropped 0 bases and J dropped 6; count of bases not matched to a gene: 6. Germline V lookup: CDR1 SGHKS, CDR2 YYEKEE (reference sequence). The CDR3 has 15 amino acids. The CDR3 sequence is CASSLELAGVAEQYF. The DNA for the CDR3 is TGTGCCAGCAGCTTGGAGCTAGCGGGAGTGGCCGAGCAGTACTTC.

As for this clone: Other DNA sequences in this specimen translate into the identical CDR3. The rearrangement joins TRBV11-2 to TRBJ2-7; TRBD2 agrees at 15 bases. Germline-derived CDR1 and CDR2 are SGHAT and FQNNGV. V shed 4 bases and J 4 bases; nucleotides not matched to a gene: 5. This CDR3 has 16 amino acids. CDR3 protein: CASSSGLAGGTYEQYF. CDR3 in DNA: TGTGCCAGCAGCTCGGGACTAGCGGGAGGAACGTACGAGCAGTACTTC. Together with reference TRBV11-2 and TRBJ2-7, the CDR3 gives the full variable domain: EAGVAQSPRYKIIEKRQSVAFWCNPISGHATLYWYQQILGQGPKLLIQFQNNGVVDDSQLPKDRFSAERLKGVDSTLKIQPAKLEDSAVYLCASSSGLAGGTYEQYFGPGTRLTVT.

In its sample, this clone was seen a few times. V and J are TRBV10-1 and TRBJ1-1; D ambiguous. V was shortened by 6 bases and J by 3 bases, with 8 bases between the two germline ends. The germline gives CDR1 WNHNN, CDR2 SYGVQD (reference sequence). The length of the CDR3 is 12 residues. In DNA, the CDR3 is TGCGCCAGCAGAGACAAAGACACTGAAGCTTTCTTT. It is translated as CASRDKDTEAFF.

CDR3: CASSAGETGKETQYF. In nucleotides, the CDR3 is TGTGCCAGCAGCGCCGGGGAAACGGGGAAAGAGACCCAGTACTTC. V is TRBV7-9 and J is TRBJ2-5, with D possibly TRBD2 on 5 matching bases. The germline V gene has CDR1 SEHNR and CDR2 FQNEAQ (reference sequence). This CDR3 comprises 15 residues. Trimming cost V 5 bases and J 3 bases, with 16 bases left between them.